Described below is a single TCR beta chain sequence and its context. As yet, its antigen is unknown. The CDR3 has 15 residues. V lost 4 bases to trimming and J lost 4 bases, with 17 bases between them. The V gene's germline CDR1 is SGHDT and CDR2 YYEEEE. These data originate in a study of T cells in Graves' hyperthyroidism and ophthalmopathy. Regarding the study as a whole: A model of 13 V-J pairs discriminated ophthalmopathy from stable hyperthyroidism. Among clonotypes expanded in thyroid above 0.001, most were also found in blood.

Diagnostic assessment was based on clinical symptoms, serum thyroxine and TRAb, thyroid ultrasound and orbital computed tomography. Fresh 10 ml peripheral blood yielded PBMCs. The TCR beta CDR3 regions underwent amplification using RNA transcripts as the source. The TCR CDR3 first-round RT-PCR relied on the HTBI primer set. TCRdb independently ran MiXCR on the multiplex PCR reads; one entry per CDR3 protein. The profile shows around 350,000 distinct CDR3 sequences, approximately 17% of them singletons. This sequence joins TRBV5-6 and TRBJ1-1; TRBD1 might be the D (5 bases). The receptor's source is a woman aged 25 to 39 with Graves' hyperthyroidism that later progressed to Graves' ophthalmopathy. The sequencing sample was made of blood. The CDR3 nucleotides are TGTGCCAGCAGCGGGGTGCAGGGTTGGGGCACTGAAGCTTTCTTT. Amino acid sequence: CASSGVQGWGTEAFF.